The 10 T cell receptor beta chains below all came from one sample that was sequenced in a study of T cell changes during pregnancy in multiple sclerosis. The data were produced by immunoSEQ multiplex PCR, yet TCRdb's version contains in-frame clones alone and is incomplete. The sample includes about 49,000 clones, around 90% seen only once; the top ten take 5.1%. The specimen was peripheral blood, collected after pregnancy. These receptors were collected from a female donor in good health, enrolled as a control in a pregnancy study.

This clone has just one count. The chain employs TRBV5-8 and TRBJ1-6, with D possibly matching TRBD1 (5 bases). The CDR3 length is 14 residues. Germline lookup yields CDR1 SGHTS and CDR2 YDEGEE. V lost 3 bases to trimming and J lost 7 bases, with 11 bases between them. The CDR3: CASSSGDRNSPLHF. The DNA for the CDR3 is TGTGCCAGCAGCTCCGGAGACAGAAATTCACCCCTCCACTTT.

The V gene is TRBV7-2, the J gene TRBJ2-1; 9 nucleotides match TRBD2. Trimming cost V 2 bases and J 1 base; bases outside gene matches: 0. In germline, CDR1 is SGHTA, CDR2 FQGNSA. This CDR3 has 15 amino acids. The CDR3 nucleotides are TGTGCCAGCAGCTTAAGCGGGGGGTCCTACAATGAGCAGTTCTTC. It is translated as CASSLSGGSYNEQFF.

J is TRBJ2-7 and V is TRBV19; 11 bases align to TRBD2. Per germline, CDR1 LNHDA and CDR2 SQIVND (reference sequence). The length of the CDR3 is 13 residues. V lost 9 bases and J lost 5; bases outside the gene matches: 6. The CDR3 DNA reads as TGTGCCAGCAAACTAGCGGGGGAGCACGAGCAGTACTTC. Translating gives CASKLAGEHEQYF. Full variable domain (outside the CDR3, taken from reference TRBV19 and TRBJ2-7): DGGITQSPKYLFRKEGQNVTLSCEQNLNHDAMYWYRQDPGQGLRLIYYSQIVNDFQKGDIAEGYSVSREKKESFPLTVTSAQKNPTAFYLCASKLAGEHEQYFGPGTRLTVT.

This sequence joins TRBV7-7 and TRBJ2-2; D ambiguous. CDR3 size: 13 residues. CDR1 and CDR2 from the germline V gene are SSHAT and FNYEAQ (reference sequence). V gave up 1 base and J gave up 4 bases, with 4 bases separating them. The CDR3 loop is CASSLDRTGELFF. The CDR3 nucleotides read TGTGCCAGCAGCTTAGATCGCACCGGGGAGCTGTTTTTT.

The chain uses TRBV18 and TRBJ1-1, with a possible D match to TRBD1 (6 bases). V gave up 6 bases and J gave up 1 base, with 15 bases separating them. The germline gives CDR1 KGHSH, CDR2 LQKENI. This CDR3 has 15 residues. The CDR3 protein is CASSRQVQGNTEAFF. Written as DNA, the CDR3 is TGTGCCAGCTCGCGCCAAGTACAGGGGAACACTGAAGCTTTCTTT.

The rearrangement joins TRBV2 to TRBJ2-3, with D possibly TRBD1 on 5 matching bases. V lost 5 bases and J lost 6, with 12 bases in between. The length of the CDR3 is 13 residues. Germline V gene sequence: CDR1 SNHLY, CDR2 FYNNEI. The CDR3 sequence is CASSITGLDTQYF. The CDR3 DNA sequence: TGTGCCAGCAGTATAACAGGATTGGATACGCAGTATTTT.

The chain employs TRBV5-1 and TRBJ2-1; 7 positions agree with TRBD1. Per germline, CDR1 SGHRS and CDR2 YFSETQ. The CDR3 consists of 16 residues. The V segment lost 1 base and the J segment 3 bases; nucleotides outside the gene matches: 7. The CDR3 sequence: CASSLIQGVGYNEQFF. The CDR3 DNA reads TGCGCCAGCAGCTTGATTCAGGGGGTTGGCTACAATGAGCAGTTCTTC. Based on the CDR3 plus reference TRBV5-1 and TRBJ2-1, the full variable domain is KAGVTQTPRYLIKTRGQQVTLSCSPISGHRSVSWYQQTPGQGLQFLFEYFSETQRNKGNFPGRFSGRQFSNSRSEMNVSTLELGDSALYLCASSLIQGVGYNEQFFGPGTRLTVL.

J is TRBJ1-3 and V is TRBV15; D not certain. Deletions cut 0 bases from V and 0 bases from J, with 9 bases between. Germline V gene sequence: CDR1 LNHNV, CDR2 YYDKDF (reference sequence). The CDR3 loop spans 16 amino acids. CDR3 in DNA: TGTGCCACCAGCAGAGAACGAGGGTTCTCTGGAAACACCATATATTTT. Translation: CATSRERGFSGNTIYF.

This clone has only a few counts. This chain uses TRBV6-4 with TRBJ1-2; TRBD1 matches at 8 bases. The ends lost 8 bases at V and 8 bases at J; junction bases unmatched: 10. CDR1 is MRHNA, CDR2 SNTAGT, per germline. The CDR3 sequence is 13 residues long. This CDR3 is CASRAGGVGGYTF. The DNA for the CDR3 is TGTGCCAGCCGAGCAGGGGGCGTAGGAGGCTACACCTTC.

The V gene is TRBV27, the J gene TRBJ2-1; D perhaps matches TRBD2 (5 bases). Between the trimmed V and J ends, which lost 8 bases and 6 bases, there was a span of 11 bases. This CDR3 contains 12 residues. Germline V lookup: CDR1 MNHEY, CDR2 SMNVEV (reference sequence). CDR3 bases: TGTGCCAGCGCCTATCGGGGCAATGAGCAGTTCTTC. It encodes CASAYRGNEQFF.